The 27 T cell receptor beta chains below all came from one sample that was sequenced in a study of glioma-infiltrating T cells. Amplification of TCR alpha and beta CDR3 regions from RNA used iRepertoire nested multiplex PCR. TCRdb reanalysed the multiplex PCR reads using MiXCR and keeps one entry per CDR3 protein. The table lists around 180,000 distinct CDR3 sequences, more than 35% of them singletons. The sample comprised glioma tissue, nonneoplastic brain tissue, or PBMCs (not recorded which). All receptors derive from a human donor with low-grade glioma or glioblastoma, undergoing nonglioma brain surgery, or in good health (not recorded which).

To note about this clonotype: This may stem from a read error, because a much larger clone lies one nucleotide away. The chain links TRBV2 to TRBJ2-3; D gene unclear. The last part of the DNA fits TRBJ1-5 better; the J call may be wrong. The CDR3 covers 13 residues. CDR1 SNHLY and CDR2 FYNNEI come from the germline V gene. CDR3 sequence reads: CASRAGSADTQHF. The CDR3 DNA follows: TGTGCCAGCAGAGCGGGATCGGCAGATACGCAGCATTTT.

The table lists this clonotype with a few counts. V usage is TRBV3-1 and J usage is TRBJ2-2; 7 bases are shared with TRBD2. The CDR3 consists of 16 residues. Germline V gene data show CDR1 as LGHDT and CDR2 as YNNKEL (reference sequence). The trim removed 4 bases at V and 4 bases at J, leaving 9 bases unmatched. CDR3 in DNA: TGTGCCAGCAGCCTCACCGGGACTACCTTCACCGGGGAGCTGTTTTTT. It encodes CASSLTGTTFTGELFF.

This clonotype was recorded at least ten times. The CDR3 sequence: CASKNSGSSTDTQYF. CDR3 DNA sequence: TGTGCCAGCAAAAATAGCGGGAGTAGCACAGATACGCAGTATTTT. The gene calls are TRBV7-2 and TRBJ2-3; 9 bases fit TRBD2. Germline CDR1 reads SGHTA; CDR2 reads FQGNSA. The CDR3 extends over 15 amino acids. The junction had 5 bases not matched to a gene; V was cut back by 7 bases and J by 0 bases.

In regard to this clonotype: Given a much more abundant clone one base away, this may be a read error. The genes are TRBV20-1 and TRBJ2-7, with D possibly being TRBD1 (5 bases). The CDR3 spans 13 residues. V was clipped by 1 base and J by 5 bases, with 12 bases between them. Germline CDR1 is DFQATT and CDR2 is SNEGSKA (reference sequence). The CDR3 sequence is CSARAAGMNEQYF. DNA of the CDR3: TGCAGTGCTAGAGCGGCAGGGATGAACGAGCAGTACTTC.

Remarks on this clonotype: Since a much larger clone is just one base distant, this may be a read error. This chain joins TRBV29-1 and TRBJ1-1, with no clear D. The germline V and J ends were trimmed by 8 bases and 4 bases, with 23 bases remaining between them. The length of the CDR3 is 15 residues. Germline V gene data show CDR1 as SQVTM and CDR2 as ANQGSEA. CDR3 sequence reads: CSFLTSMGVFTEAFF. CDR3 nucleotide sequence: TGCAGCTTTTTAACCTCAATGGGAGTATTCACTGAAGCTTTCTTT. The whole variable domain, remainder taken from reference TRBV29-1 and TRBJ1-1, is SAVISQKPSRDICQRGTSLTIQCQVDSQVTMMFWYRQQPGQSLTLIATANQGSEATYESGFVIDKFPISRPNLTFSTLTVSNMSPEDSSIYLCSFLTSMGVFTEAFFGQGTRLTVV.

At least ten counts were recorded for this clonotype. V and J are TRBV7-9 and TRBJ2-3; TRBD2 agrees at 7 bases. Germline lookup yields CDR1 SEHNR and CDR2 FQNEAQ (reference sequence). Trimming removed 5 bases from V and 0 bases from J; junction bases left unmatched: 5. The CDR3 contains 15 residues. The CDR3 spells CASSVSSGSTDTQYF. In DNA form, the CDR3 reads TGTGCCAGCAGCGTGTCTAGCGGAAGCACAGATACGCAGTATTTT.

The V and J genes are TRBV12-3 or TRBV12-4 and TRBJ2-7; 8 positions match TRBD1. The V gene end was trimmed by 0 bases and the J gene end by 3 bases; junction bases not matched to a gene: 1. The CDR3 sequence is 14 residues long. In DNA, the CDR3 is TGTGCCAGCAGTTTAGCCACAGGGGGCTACGAGCAGTACTTC. It translates to CASSLATGGYEQYF.

On this clonotype: Germline is not matched at one junction end, which may reflect a read error. This sequence joins TRBV7-2 and TRBJ2-7; D is unresolved. The CDR3 extends over 12 amino acids. Germline lookup yields CDR1 SGHTA and CDR2 FQGNSA. The CDR3 loop is CASSLDYYKQYF. The CDR3 DNA is TGTGCCAGCAGCTTAGACTACTACAAGCAGTACTTC.

This clonotype came up many times. The chain employs TRBV10-3 and TRBJ1-5; D gene ambiguous. The CDR3 loop spans 12 amino acids. Trimming removed 3 bases from V and 3 bases from J, with 3 bases in between. Germline V gene data show CDR1 as ENHRY and CDR2 as SYGVKD. CDR3 loop: CAISDVNQPQHF. The CDR3 coding sequence is TGTGCCATCAGTGACGTCAATCAGCCCCAGCATTTT.

This clonotype has only a few counts. This chain joins TRBV16 and TRBJ1-1; a possible D gene is TRBD1 (5 bases). The V gene's germline CDR1 is KGHSY and CDR2 FQNENV. V lost 1 base, J lost 1 base, and 10 bases lay in between. This CDR3 is built from 15 residues. CDR3 loop: CASSQLAQANTEAFF. The CDR3 DNA follows: TGTGCCAGCAGCCAATTAGCACAGGCGAACACTGAAGCTTTCTTT.

There are a few counts of this clonotype. The genes are TRBV7-9 and TRBJ1-6, with 7 bases aligning to TRBD1. Losses at the gene ends were 6 bases for V and 0 bases for J; bases not matched to a gene: 5. CDR3 length: 16 residues. Germline CDR1 and CDR2: SEHNR and FQNEAQ (reference sequence). CDR3 in DNA: TGTGCCAGCAGTTCGGGACAGAGCTCCTATAATTCACCCCTCCACTTT. Protein product: CASSSGQSSYNSPLHF.

This clonotype was detected many times. The V and J genes are TRBV28 and TRBJ2-1, with TRBD1 as a possible D gene (6 bases). Germline loops: CDR1 MDHEN, CDR2 SYDVKM. CDR3 size: 10 residues. CDR3 sequence reads: CATTGGEQFF. CDR3 in DNA: TGTGCTACGACAGGCGGTGAGCAGTTCTTC. Variable domain in full (rest from reference TRBV28 and TRBJ2-1): DVKVTQSSRYLVKRTGEKVFLECVQDMDHENMFWYRQDPGLGLRLIYFSYDVKMKEKGDIPEGYSVSREKKERFSLILESASTNQTSMYLCATTGGEQFFGPGTRLTVL.

This clonotype was observed many times. In nucleotides, the CDR3 is TGCAGTGCAACCAAAGGACTAGCGGGAAGCGACGAGCAGTACTTC. This encodes CSATKGLAGSDEQYF. This chain joins TRBV20-1 and TRBJ2-7, with 12 bases fitting TRBD2. Germline V gene sequence: CDR1 DFQATT, CDR2 SNEGSKA (reference sequence). The trim removed 6 bases at V and 5 bases at J, leaving 11 bases unmatched. The CDR3 runs 15 residues.

This clonotype was detected ten times or more. Relative to the germline gene, one junction end is altered; a read error may explain this. The V and J genes are TRBV7-2 and TRBJ2-7; D is possibly TRBD2 (6 bases). The germline V gene encodes CDR1 SGHTA and CDR2 FQGNSA. The CDR3 has 18 amino acids. CDR3 coding DNA: TGTGCCAGCAGCCTAGCGCAGTCCAGAGGGCCAGGCGGTGGAGAGCAGTACTTC. Translation gives CASSLAQSRGPGGGEQYF.

In the case of this clonotype: A much more abundant neighbour one base away suggests this may be a read error. The chain uses TRBV6-2 or TRBV6-3 and TRBJ2-3; 11 nucleotides match TRBD2. CDR1 and CDR2 (germline): MNHEY, SVGEGT. CDR3 length equals 16 residues. In DNA, the CDR3 is TGTGCCAGCAGTGAGTTAGCGGGAGGGGTGACAGATACGAAGTATTTT. It translates to CASSELAGGVTDTKYF.

This chain links TRBV12-3 or TRBV12-4 with TRBJ2-7, with D uncertain. Trimming took off 5 bases at V and 1 base at J, with 15 bases between the two ends. The CDR3 loop spans 15 amino acids. Here the CDR3 reads CASSPTSWGSYEQYF. In DNA, the CDR3 is TGTGCCAGCAGTCCCACCTCTTGGGGATCCTACGAGCAGTACTTC.

Concerning this clonotype itself: Its ends do not fully match the called genes, so a read error is possible. The rearrangement links TRBV28 to TRBJ1-3; D is undetermined. The CDR3 covers 12 residues. Germline CDR1 reads MDHEN; CDR2 reads SYDVKM. The CDR3 DNA is TGTGCCTGCGGATACTCTGGAAATACCATATATTTT. This codes for CACGYSGNTIYF.

As concerns this clonotype: One base away lies a much larger clone, so this may be a sequencing read error. The DNA for the CDR3 is TGCGGTGCTAGAGCGGATTACGAGCAGTACTTC. Translating gives CGARADYEQYF. This rearrangement joins TRBV20-1 to TRBJ2-7, with D perhaps matching TRBD2 (5 bases). Germline lookup yields CDR1 DFQATT and CDR2 SNEGSKA (reference sequence). CDR3 length: 11 residues.

This clonotype was observed at least ten times. The chain employs TRBV28 and TRBJ2-7; 7 nucleotides line up with TRBD2. The V gene end was trimmed by 7 bases and the J gene end by 3 bases; junction bases not matched to a gene: 6. Per the germline V gene, CDR1 is MDHEN and CDR2 is SYDVKM. This CDR3 has 13 residues. CDR3 sequence (DNA): TGTGCCAGCACCTGGGGGGGGAACTACGAGCAGTACTTC. Translated: CASTWGGNYEQYF.

The J gene is TRBJ2-1, the V gene TRBV24-1, with 13 bases aligning to TRBD2. Germline V gene sequence: CDR1 KGHDR, CDR2 SFDVKD. This CDR3 comprises 18 residues. The trim removed 4 bases at V and 3 bases at J, leaving 8 bases unmatched. The CDR3 DNA follows: TGTGCCACCAGTGACCGTCCGGGACTAGCGGGAAACTACAATGAGCAGTTCTTC. Translated, it gives CATSDRPGLAGNYNEQFF.

This clonotype was detected many times. The rearrangement uses TRBV20-1 and TRBJ2-1; TRBD2 is a possible D gene (5 bases). CDR1 and CDR2 from the germline V gene are DFQATT and SNEGSKA (reference sequence). The CDR3 runs to 12 residues. Trimming stripped 5 bases from V and 4 bases from J, with 9 bases between. The CDR3 is CSAPTNYNEQFF. CDR3 sequence (DNA): TGCAGTGCTCCGACTAATTACAATGAGCAGTTCTTC.

This clonotype was seen ten or more times. This sequence joins TRBV29-1 and TRBJ2-3; D is perhaps TRBD2 (5 bases). Germline V gene data show CDR1 as SQVTM and CDR2 as ANQGSEA. This CDR3 has 13 amino acids. V lost 5 bases, J lost 4 bases, and 13 bases lay in between. CDR3 nucleotide sequence: TGCAGCGTTCGAGGGAGTAGCGCAGATACGCAGTATTTT. As protein: CSVRGSSADTQYF.

This clonotype was observed many times. V and J are TRBV7-8 and TRBJ2-7, with 7 nucleotides matching TRBD2. After removal of 5 bases from V and 2 bases from J, the junction contained 6 bases not matched to a gene. CDR1 and CDR2 (germline): SGHVS, FQNEAQ. CDR3 size: 14 residues. CDR3 sequence: CASSPGRFTYEQYF. DNA for the CDR3: TGTGCCAGCAGCCCCGGGAGGTTTACCTACGAGCAGTACTTC.

This clonotype was observed at least ten times. This chain connects TRBV6-2 or TRBV6-3 to TRBJ2-5, with D perhaps TRBD2 (6 bases). The V gene's germline CDR1 is MNHEY and CDR2 SVGEGT. The CDR3 is 14 residues long. V was shortened by 0 bases and J by 2 bases, with 7 bases between the two germline ends. This CDR3 is CASSYSGTQETQYF. The CDR3 DNA sequence: TGTGCCAGCAGTTACTCCGGGACTCAAGAGACCCAGTACTTC.

Points on this clonotype: A much larger clone lies one base from this, so it may be a read error. This CDR3 reads CSARDANGHEGYEQYF. Written as DNA, the CDR3 is TGCAGTGCTAGAGATGCAAACGGTCATGAGGGCTACGAGCAGTACTTC. The chain joins TRBV20-1 to TRBJ2-7; D may be TRBD2 (5 bases). Germline assignment: CDR1 DFQATT and CDR2 SNEGSKA (reference sequence). Trimming cost V 0 bases and J 3 bases, with 18 bases left between them. This CDR3 is 16 amino acids long.

This clonotype was counted only a few times. This chain connects TRBV7-9 to TRBJ1-5; D unclear. In germline, CDR1 is SEHNR, CDR2 FQNEAQ (reference sequence). Trimming took off 1 base at V and 7 bases at J, with 11 bases between the two ends. The CDR3 is 14 residues long. The CDR3 protein is CASSLEGTGQPQHF. CDR3 in DNA: TGTGCCAGCAGCTTAGAAGGAACGGGCCAGCCCCAGCATTTT.

This clonotype was counted ten times or more. The gene calls are TRBV2 and TRBJ1-1; D remains unclear. Deletions cut 3 bases from V and 0 bases from J, with 5 bases between. This CDR3 comprises 13 residues. Germline-derived CDR1 and CDR2 are SNHLY and FYNNEI. The CDR3 here is CASSERVNTEAFF. The CDR3 DNA reads TGTGCCAGCAGTGAGCGGGTGAACACTGAAGCTTTCTTT.